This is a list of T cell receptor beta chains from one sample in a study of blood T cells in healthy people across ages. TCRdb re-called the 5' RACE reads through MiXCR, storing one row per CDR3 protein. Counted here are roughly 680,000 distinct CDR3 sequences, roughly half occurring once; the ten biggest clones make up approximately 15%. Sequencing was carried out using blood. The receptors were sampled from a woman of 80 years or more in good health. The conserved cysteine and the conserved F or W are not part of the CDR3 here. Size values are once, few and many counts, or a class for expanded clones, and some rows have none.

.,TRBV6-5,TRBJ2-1,ASRTSGVQF
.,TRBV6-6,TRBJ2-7,ASSYRSAVYEQY
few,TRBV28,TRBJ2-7,ASSWAPGQGGEQY
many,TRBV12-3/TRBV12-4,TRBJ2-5,ASSQPGSETQY
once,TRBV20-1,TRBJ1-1,SAPGRPWSEAF
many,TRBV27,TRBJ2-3,ASINPRDTQY
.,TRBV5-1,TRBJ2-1,ASRTGGYNEQF
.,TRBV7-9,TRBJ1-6,ASSTEGRSPLH
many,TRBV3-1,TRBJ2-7,ASSQVRDEQY
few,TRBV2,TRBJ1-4,ASSTGTRGEKLF